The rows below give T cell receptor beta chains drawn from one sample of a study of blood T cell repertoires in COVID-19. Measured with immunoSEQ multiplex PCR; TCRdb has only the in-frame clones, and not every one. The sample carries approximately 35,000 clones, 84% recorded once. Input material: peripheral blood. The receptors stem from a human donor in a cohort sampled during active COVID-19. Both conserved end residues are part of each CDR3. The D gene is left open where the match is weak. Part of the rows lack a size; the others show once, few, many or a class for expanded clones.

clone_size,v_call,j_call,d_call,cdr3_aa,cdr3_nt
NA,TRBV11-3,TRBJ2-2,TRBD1,CASSFATGKTGELFF,TGTGCCAGCAGCTTCGCGACAGGGAAGACCGGGGAGCTGTTTTTT
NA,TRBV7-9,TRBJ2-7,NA,CASSRDRTREYF,TGTGCCAGCAGCCGAGACAGGACCCGGGAGTACTTC
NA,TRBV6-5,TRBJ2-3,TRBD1,CASSPGQGASDTQYF,TGTGCCAGCAGTCCGGGACAGGGGGCGTCAGATACGCAGTATTTT
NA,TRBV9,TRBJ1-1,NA,CASSVTPGDTEAFF,TGTGCCAGCAGCGTCACGCCCGGGGACACTGAAGCTTTCTTT
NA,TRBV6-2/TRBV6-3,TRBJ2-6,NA,CASSIQGRISGANVLTF,TGTGCCAGCAGTATACAGGGACGGATCTCTGGGGCCAACGTCCTGACTTTC
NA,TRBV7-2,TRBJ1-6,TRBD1,CASSLRDRASPLHF,TGTGCCAGCAGCCTCCGGGACAGGGCTTCACCCCTCCACTTT
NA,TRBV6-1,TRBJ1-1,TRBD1,CASSETGGAGYTEAFF,TGTGCCAGCAGTGAGACAGGGGGCGCGGGGTACACTGAAGCTTTCTTT
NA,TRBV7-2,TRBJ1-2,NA,CASSLGGGGGYGYTF,TGTGCCAGCAGCTTAGGGGGGGGCGGAGGATATGGCTACACCTTC
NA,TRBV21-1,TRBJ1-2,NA,CASTRGTRTNYGYTF,TGTGCCAGCACCAGGGGGACCAGGACCAACTATGGCTACACCTTC
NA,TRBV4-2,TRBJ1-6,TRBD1,CASSPNTLQGAYYNSPLHF,TGTGCCAGCAGCCCAAATACGTTACAGGGGGCATACTATAATTCACCCCTCCACTTT
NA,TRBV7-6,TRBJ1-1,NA,CASSLERDTEAFF,TGTGCCAGCAGCTTAGAGCGGGACACTGAAGCTTTCTTT
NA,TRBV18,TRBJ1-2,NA,CASSPGLGGGVSGVDGYTF,TGTGCCAGCTCACCCGGCCTCGGGGGTGGAGTATCGGGAGTAGATGGCTACACCTTC
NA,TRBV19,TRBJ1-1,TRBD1,CASNPNRDRGRYTEAFF,TGTGCCAGTAATCCAAACCGGGACAGGGGGCGATACACTGAAGCTTTCTTT
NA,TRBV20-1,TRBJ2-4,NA,CSASGWAAKNIQYF,TGCAGTGCTAGTGGGTGGGCAGCCAAAAACATTCAGTACTTC
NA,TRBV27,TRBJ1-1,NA,CASSPLLLNTEAFF,TGTGCCAGCAGTCCACTTTTACTGAACACTGAAGCTTTCTTT
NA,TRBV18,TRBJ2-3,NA,CASSRSTGTDTQYF,TGTGCCAGCTCACGCTCGACAGGCACAGATACGCAGTATTTT
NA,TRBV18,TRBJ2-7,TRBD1,CASSPRFGQGSEQYF,TGTGCCAGCTCACCACGCTTTGGACAGGGATCCGAGCAGTACTTC
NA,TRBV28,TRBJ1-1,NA,CASFSGQANTEAFF,TGTGCCAGCTTCAGTGGGCAGGCGAACACTGAAGCTTTCTTT
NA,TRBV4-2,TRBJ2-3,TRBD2,CASRPNPSGGGTTDTQYF,TGTGCCAGCAGACCCAACCCTAGCGGCGGGGGGACCACAGATACGCAGTATTTT
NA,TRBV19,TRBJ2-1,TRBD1,CASSIVDREQFF,TGTGCCAGTAGTATAGTGGACAGGGAGCAGTTCTTC
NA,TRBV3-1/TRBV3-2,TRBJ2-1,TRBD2,CASSQDRLWLAGGPNEQFF,TGTGCCAGCAGCCAAGATCGTCTCTGGCTAGCGGGGGGGCCGAATGAGCAGTTCTTC
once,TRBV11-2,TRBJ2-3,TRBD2,CASSLAGGRTDTQYF,TGTGCCAGCAGCTTGGCGGGGGGGCGCACAGATACGCAGTATTTT
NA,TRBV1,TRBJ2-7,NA,CTSSQPDSYEQYF,TGCACCAGCAGCCAACCGGACAGCTACGAGCAGTACTTC
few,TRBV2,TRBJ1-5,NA,CASSESVYSNQPQHF,TGTGCCAGCAGTGAGTCAGTATATAGCAATCAGCCCCAGCATTTT
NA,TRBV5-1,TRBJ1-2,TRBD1,CASSPGQGLGTF,TGCGCCAGCAGCCCTGGACAGGGCCTAGGGACCTTC
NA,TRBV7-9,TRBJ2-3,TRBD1,CASSPPGTEKGPDTQYF,TGTGCCAGCAGCCCCCCTGGGACAGAAAAGGGTCCAGATACGCAGTATTTT
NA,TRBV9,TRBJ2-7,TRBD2,CASSVVVAGEQYF,TGTGCCAGCAGCGTAGTGGTAGCGGGTGAGCAGTACTTC
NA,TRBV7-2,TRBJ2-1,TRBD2,CASSLTPSGLAGGYEQFF,TGTGCCAGCAGCTTAACCCCCTCCGGACTAGCGGGGGGGTATGAGCAGTTCTTC
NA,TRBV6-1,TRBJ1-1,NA,CASSERDYTEAFF,TGTGCCAGCAGTGAAAGGGACTACACTGAAGCTTTCTTT
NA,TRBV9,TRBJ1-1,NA,CASSFGRVNTEAFF,TGTGCCAGCAGCTTCGGGAGAGTGAACACTGAAGCTTTCTTT
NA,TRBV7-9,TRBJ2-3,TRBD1,CASSLNEVGRDRVSDTQYF,TGTGCCAGCAGCTTAAACGAAGTGGGCAGGGACAGGGTATCAGATACGCAGTATTTT
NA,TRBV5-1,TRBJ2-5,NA,CASSPGRGQETQYF,TGCGCCAGCAGCCCTGGACGGGGCCAAGAGACCCAGTACTTC
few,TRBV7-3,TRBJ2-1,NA,CASSPGTSYNEQFF,TGTGCCAGCAGCCCCGGGACATCCTACAATGAGCAGTTCTTC
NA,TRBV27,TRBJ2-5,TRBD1,CASSPHRDRPQETQYF,TGTGCCAGCAGCCCCCACCGGGACAGGCCACAAGAGACCCAGTACTTC
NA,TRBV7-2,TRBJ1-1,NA,CASSYTLGGRTEAFF,TGTGCCAGCAGCTATACGTTGGGGGGACGCACTGAAGCTTTCTTT
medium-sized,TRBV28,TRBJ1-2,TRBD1,CASGPGQGWYGYTF,TGTGCCAGCGGCCCGGGACAGGGATGGTATGGCTACACCTTC
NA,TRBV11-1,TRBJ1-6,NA,CASSLTGGGNSPLHF,TGTGCCAGCAGCTTAACGGGGGGCGGCAATTCACCCCTCCACTTT
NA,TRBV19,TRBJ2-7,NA,CASRLAGSGEQYF,TGTGCCAGTAGATTAGCCGGGAGTGGGGAGCAGTACTTC
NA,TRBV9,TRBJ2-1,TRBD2,CATLAGLAGGPGSYNEQFF,TGTGCCACCTTAGCGGGACTAGCGGGGGGGCCGGGCTCCTACAATGAGCAGTTCTTC
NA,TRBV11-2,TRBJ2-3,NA,CASSPGASDTQYF,TGTGCCAGCAGCCCGGGTGCTTCAGATACGCAGTATTTT
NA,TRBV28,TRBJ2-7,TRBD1,CASSLYLQGDYEQYF,TGTGCCAGCAGTTTATACCTTCAGGGGGACTACGAGCAGTACTTC
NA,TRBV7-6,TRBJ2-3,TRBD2,CASSYSGGASTDTQYF,TGTGCCAGCAGTTACAGCGGGGGGGCGTCCACAGATACGCAGTATTTT
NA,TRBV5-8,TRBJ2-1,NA,CASDPTGRVRNEQFF,TGTGCCAGCGATCCCACAGGGCGAGTCCGGAATGAGCAGTTCTTC
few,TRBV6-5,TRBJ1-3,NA,CASSSRSGNTIYF,TGTGCCAGCAGTTCTAGATCTGGAAACACCATATATTTT
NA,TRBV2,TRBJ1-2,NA,CASREGHNYGYTF,TGTGCCAGCAGAGAGGGACATAACTATGGCTACACCTTC
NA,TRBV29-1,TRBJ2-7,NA,CSVGVTAGYEQYF,TGCAGCGTTGGGGTGACAGCAGGCTACGAGCAGTACTTC
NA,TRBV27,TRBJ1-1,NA,CASSLFDMNTEAFF,TGTGCCAGCAGTTTATTTGACATGAACACTGAAGCTTTCTTT
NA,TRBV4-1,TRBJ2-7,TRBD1,CASSPMGQGIYEQYF,TGCGCCAGCAGCCCCATGGGACAGGGGATCTACGAGCAGTACTTC
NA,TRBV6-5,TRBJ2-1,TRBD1,CASSLDGRGLNEQFF,TGTGCCAGCAGCCTTGATGGAAGGGGGCTTAATGAGCAGTTCTTC
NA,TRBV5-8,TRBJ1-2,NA,CASSLGRSTYGYTF,TGTGCCAGCAGCTTGGGGCGGAGCACCTATGGCTACACCTTC
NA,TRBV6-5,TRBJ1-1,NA,CASRSTSGTEAFF,TGTGCCAGCAGATCAACATCGGGCACTGAAGCTTTCTTT
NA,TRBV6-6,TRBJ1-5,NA,CASSYSVDQPQHF,TGTGCCAGCAGTTACTCGGTAGATCAGCCCCAGCATTTT
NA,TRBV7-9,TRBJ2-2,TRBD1,CASSDRTGVTGELFF,TGTGCCAGCAGCGACAGGACAGGGGTGACCGGGGAGCTGTTTTTT
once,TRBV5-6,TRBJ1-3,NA,CASSLGRTPGNTIYF,TGTGCCAGCAGCTTGGGACGGACACCTGGAAACACCATATATTTT
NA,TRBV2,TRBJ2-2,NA,CASSEVDSVNTGELFF,TGTGCCAGCAGTGAAGTGGACTCGGTGAACACCGGGGAGCTGTTTTTT
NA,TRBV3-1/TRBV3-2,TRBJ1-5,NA,CASSQGVLRYSNQPQHF,TGTGCCAGCAGCCAAGGAGTCTTACGGTATAGCAATCAGCCCCAGCATTTT
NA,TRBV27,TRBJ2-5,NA,CASSSGRTQETQYF,TGTGCCAGCAGTTCGGGAAGGACCCAAGAGACCCAGTACTTC
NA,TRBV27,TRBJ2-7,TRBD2,CASSGLASLYEQYF,TGTGCCAGCAGCGGACTAGCGTCCCTTTACGAGCAGTACTTC
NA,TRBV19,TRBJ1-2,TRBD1,CASSLQGAGGYTF,TGTGCCAGTAGTCTACAGGGGGCTGGTGGCTACACCTTC